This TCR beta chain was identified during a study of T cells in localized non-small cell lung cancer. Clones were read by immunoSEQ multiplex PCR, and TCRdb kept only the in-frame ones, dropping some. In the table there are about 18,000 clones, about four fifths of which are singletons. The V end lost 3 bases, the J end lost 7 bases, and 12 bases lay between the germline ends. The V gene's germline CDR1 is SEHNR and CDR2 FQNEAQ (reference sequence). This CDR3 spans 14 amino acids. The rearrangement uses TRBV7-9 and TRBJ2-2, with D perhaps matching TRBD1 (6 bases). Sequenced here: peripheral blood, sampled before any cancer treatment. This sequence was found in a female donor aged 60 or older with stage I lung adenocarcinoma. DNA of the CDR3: TGTGCCAGCAGCTTCGCAGGGGCGAGCGGGGAGCTGTTTTTT. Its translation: CASSFAGASGELFF. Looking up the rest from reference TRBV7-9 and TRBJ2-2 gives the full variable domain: DTGVSQNPRHKITKRGQNVTFRCDPISEHNRLYWYRQTLGQGPEFLTYFQNEAQLEKSRLLSDRFSAERPKGSFSTLEIQRTEQGDSAMYLCASSFAGASGELFFGEGSRLTVL.